Listed below are T cell receptor beta chains from one sample, sequenced in a study of T cell responses to AZD1222 COVID-19 vaccine. Only in-frame clones appear in the TCRdb table, and some are missing; sequencing was by immunoSEQ multiplex PCR. The sample has under 150,000 clones, more than 85% seen once; the top ten hold 5.1%. The sequences come from peripheral blood, collected on day 0 of AZD1222 vaccination. The receptors derive from an adult in good health. The CDR3 runs from the conserved cysteine through the conserved F or W. The D gene is left open where the match is weak. The size of a clone is reported for some rows only, either as once, few or many, or as a class for expanded clones.

v_gene: TRBV3-1/TRBV3-2; j_gene: TRBJ2-5; abundance: -; d_gene: TRBD2; CDR3nt: TGTGCCAGCAGCCAAGTGGATAGCGGGGGGGCCCGGGAGACCCAGTACTTC; CDR3aa: CASSQVDSGGARETQYF
v_gene: TRBV5-4; j_gene: TRBJ1-1; abundance: -; d_gene: -; CDR3nt: TGTGCCAGCAGCTTGGCCGCAGTGAACACTGAAGCTTTCTTT; CDR3aa: CASSLAAVNTEAFF
v_gene: TRBV7-2; j_gene: TRBJ1-5; abundance: -; d_gene: TRBD1; CDR3nt: TGTGCCAGCAGCCCATTGACAGGGTTCGGCAATCAGCCCCAGCATTTT; CDR3aa: CASSPLTGFGNQPQHF
v_gene: TRBV3-1/TRBV3-2; j_gene: TRBJ1-4; abundance: -; d_gene: TRBD1; CDR3nt: TGTGCCAGCAGCCAAGATCAGGGACAGGGGATGTGGAAACTGTTTTTT; CDR3aa: CASSQDQGQGMWKLFF
v_gene: TRBV19; j_gene: TRBJ2-3; abundance: -; d_gene: -; CDR3nt: TGTGCCAGTGGAGACAGACATACAGATACGCAGTATTTT; CDR3aa: CASGDRHTDTQYF
v_gene: TRBV7-9; j_gene: TRBJ2-7; abundance: once; d_gene: -; CDR3nt: TGTGCCAGCAGCGCCCAGCGGGTCAACTCCTACGAGCAGTACTTC; CDR3aa: CASSAQRVNSYEQYF
v_gene: TRBV27; j_gene: TRBJ1-1; abundance: -; d_gene: TRBD1; CDR3nt: TGTGCCAGCAGTTCACGGACAGGTTGGAACACTGAAGCTTTCTTT; CDR3aa: CASSSRTGWNTEAFF
v_gene: TRBV6-6; j_gene: TRBJ2-1; abundance: -; d_gene: TRBD2; CDR3nt: TGTGCCAGCAGAGCTAGCGGTTCCTACAATGAGCAGTTCTTC; CDR3aa: CASRASGSYNEQFF
v_gene: TRBV28; j_gene: TRBJ2-1; abundance: -; d_gene: -; CDR3nt: TGTGCCAGCACCCGCCCCACGGTTCACAATGAGCAGTTCTTC; CDR3aa: CASTRPTVHNEQFF
v_gene: TRBV18; j_gene: TRBJ1-2; abundance: -; d_gene: TRBD1; CDR3nt: TGTGCCAGCTCACCCATCGACAGGGCTGGCTACACCTTC; CDR3aa: CASSPIDRAGYTF
v_gene: TRBV7-2; j_gene: TRBJ2-3; abundance: once; d_gene: TRBD2; CDR3nt: TGTGCCAGCAGCTTACGGGCTAGCGGGGATACGCAGTATTTT; CDR3aa: CASSLRASGDTQYF
v_gene: TRBV2; j_gene: TRBJ1-2; abundance: -; d_gene: -; CDR3nt: TGTGCCAGCACCCTGGACGCGGGGGAGACTGGCTACACCTTC; CDR3aa: CASTLDAGETGYTF
v_gene: TRBV5-5; j_gene: TRBJ2-4; abundance: once; d_gene: -; CDR3nt: TGTGCCAGCAGCTTGGTTCAGGACCAAGGGGACATTCAGTACTTC; CDR3aa: CASSLVQDQGDIQYF
v_gene: TRBV6-2/TRBV6-3; j_gene: TRBJ1-1; abundance: few; d_gene: -; CDR3nt: TGTGCCAGCAGTTACTTTCAGGGTTCAGCTGAAGCTTTCTTT; CDR3aa: CASSYFQGSAEAFF
v_gene: TRBV5-4; j_gene: TRBJ1-2; abundance: -; d_gene: -; CDR3nt: TGTGCCAGCAGCCCAACCGGGGATTCTGTGCGGGGCTACACCTTC; CDR3aa: CASSPTGDSVRGYTF
v_gene: TRBV30; j_gene: TRBJ2-7; abundance: -; d_gene: -; CDR3nt: TGTGCCTGGGGGTGGGTAGACCACGAGCAGTACTTC; CDR3aa: CAWGWVDHEQYF
v_gene: TRBV7-7; j_gene: TRBJ2-7; abundance: -; d_gene: -; CDR3nt: TGTGCCAGCAGCCCCGGGACGGAGGTTTACGAGCAGTACTTC; CDR3aa: CASSPGTEVYEQYF
v_gene: TRBV2; j_gene: TRBJ1-1; abundance: -; d_gene: -; CDR3nt: TGTGCCAGCAGTCTGGGACACGAAAAATGGGCTTTCTTT; CDR3aa: CASSLGHEKWAFF
v_gene: TRBV19; j_gene: TRBJ1-1; abundance: -; d_gene: -; CDR3nt: TGTGCCAGTAGTATAGGCAGGATTAGAAACACTGAAGCTTTCTTT; CDR3aa: CASSIGRIRNTEAFF
v_gene: TRBV3-1/TRBV3-2; j_gene: TRBJ1-2; abundance: -; d_gene: TRBD1; CDR3nt: TGTGCCAGCAGCCAAGATCTGGGGACAGCTAACTATGGCTACACCTTC; CDR3aa: CASSQDLGTANYGYTF
v_gene: TRBV2; j_gene: TRBJ2-2; abundance: few; d_gene: TRBD2; CDR3nt: TGTGCCACCTTCGGGGGGGGCGGGGAGCTGTTTTTT; CDR3aa: CATFGGGGELFF
v_gene: TRBV19; j_gene: TRBJ1-1; abundance: -; d_gene: -; CDR3nt: TGTGCCAGTAGTTTATGGACGGGGCTCCCTCTGAACACTGAAGCTTTCTTT; CDR3aa: CASSLWTGLPLNTEAFF
v_gene: TRBV4-2; j_gene: TRBJ2-7; abundance: -; d_gene: -; CDR3nt: TGTGCCAGCAGCTCAGCCCTGGTCGGCCTCAACAACGAGCAGTACTTC; CDR3aa: CASSSALVGLNNEQYF
v_gene: TRBV15; j_gene: TRBJ2-7; abundance: -; d_gene: TRBD1; CDR3nt: TGTGCCACCAGCGAGGAATACGGGACAGGCACCTACGAGCAGTACTTC; CDR3aa: CATSEEYGTGTYEQYF
v_gene: TRBV7-9; j_gene: TRBJ1-2; abundance: -; d_gene: -; CDR3nt: TGTGCCAGCAGCCCAGAGGGTGTCTATGGCTACACCTTC; CDR3aa: CASSPEGVYGYTF
v_gene: TRBV16; j_gene: TRBJ1-1; abundance: -; d_gene: -; CDR3nt: TGTGCCAGCAGCCAAAGGAGGGGAGCTTTCTTT; CDR3aa: CASSQRRGAFF
v_gene: TRBV2; j_gene: TRBJ2-3; abundance: -; d_gene: TRBD2; CDR3nt: TGTGCCAGCAGTGCTAGCGGGAGTTATATAGATACGCAGTATTTT; CDR3aa: CASSASGSYIDTQYF
v_gene: TRBV9; j_gene: TRBJ2-7; abundance: -; d_gene: -; CDR3nt: TGTGCCAGCAGCGGGATAGACCCGGAGGGCCTCGAGCAGTACTTC; CDR3aa: CASSGIDPEGLEQYF
v_gene: TRBV20-1; j_gene: TRBJ1-3; abundance: -; d_gene: -; CDR3nt: TGCAGTGCTACATTGGGGAACACCATATATTTT; CDR3aa: CSATLGNTIYF
v_gene: TRBV12-3/TRBV12-4; j_gene: TRBJ2-7; abundance: -; d_gene: -; CDR3nt: TGTGCCAGCAGTTCTTCCTACGAGCAGTACTTC; CDR3aa: CASSSSYEQYF
v_gene: TRBV19; j_gene: TRBJ2-7; abundance: -; d_gene: TRBD1; CDR3nt: TGTGCCAGTAGGGACAGGAGCTCCTACGAGCAGTACTTC; CDR3aa: CASRDRSSYEQYF
v_gene: TRBV6-2/TRBV6-3; j_gene: TRBJ1-5; abundance: once; d_gene: TRBD1; CDR3nt: TGTGCCAGCAGTTCCCATACAGGGGGCGTAAATAGCAATCAGCCCCAGCATTTT; CDR3aa: CASSSHTGGVNSNQPQHF
v_gene: TRBV6-6; j_gene: TRBJ1-1; abundance: -; d_gene: -; CDR3nt: TGTGCCAGCAGTTATACGAGGGCGTCAGAAGCTTTCTTT; CDR3aa: CASSYTRASEAFF
v_gene: TRBV6-2/TRBV6-3; j_gene: TRBJ1-2; abundance: -; d_gene: TRBD1; CDR3nt: TGTGCCAGCAGGCCTCCGGGACAGGAGGATGGCTACACCTTC; CDR3aa: CASRPPGQEDGYTF
v_gene: TRBV19; j_gene: TRBJ2-1; abundance: -; d_gene: TRBD2; CDR3nt: TGTGCCAGTAGTATAGGGGGCGGGAGGGCCTTCCAGTTCTTC; CDR3aa: CASSIGGGRAFQFF
v_gene: TRBV3-1/TRBV3-2; j_gene: TRBJ1-2; abundance: -; d_gene: TRBD1; CDR3nt: TGTGCCAGCAGCCAATGGACAGGGAGGGATGGCTACACCTTC; CDR3aa: CASSQWTGRDGYTF
v_gene: TRBV9; j_gene: TRBJ1-6; abundance: -; d_gene: TRBD1; CDR3nt: TGTGCCAGCAGCGGGGACAGGGGCGTGGGCTCCTATAATTCACCCCTCCACTTT; CDR3aa: CASSGDRGVGSYNSPLHF
v_gene: TRBV5-1; j_gene: TRBJ1-5; abundance: -; d_gene: TRBD1; CDR3nt: TGCGCCAGCAGGGGATGGGACAGGAACAATCAGCCCCAGCATTTT; CDR3aa: CASRGWDRNNQPQHF
v_gene: TRBV29-1; j_gene: TRBJ2-3; abundance: -; d_gene: -; CDR3nt: TGCAGCGTGTCGACAGGACTACCGGGGGATACGCAGTATTTT; CDR3aa: CSVSTGLPGDTQYF
v_gene: TRBV25-1; j_gene: TRBJ1-3; abundance: -; d_gene: -; CDR3nt: TGTGCCAGCAGTTCCGGCGTCTCTGGAAACACCATATATTTT; CDR3aa: CASSSGVSGNTIYF
v_gene: TRBV6-6; j_gene: TRBJ2-4; abundance: -; d_gene: -; CDR3nt: TGTGCCAGCAGTTACCCCGTGGGGTTGGACAAAAACATTCAGTACTTC; CDR3aa: CASSYPVGLDKNIQYF
v_gene: TRBV25-1; j_gene: TRBJ2-3; abundance: -; d_gene: -; CDR3nt: TGTGCCAGCAGTGACTCCGTGGGAAGCGGGACAGGCACAGATACGCAGTATTTT; CDR3aa: CASSDSVGSGTGTDTQYF
v_gene: TRBV15; j_gene: TRBJ1-1; abundance: -; d_gene: -; CDR3nt: TGTGCCACCAGCAGAGATGGGGTGATCGCTGAAGCTTTCTTT; CDR3aa: CATSRDGVIAEAFF
v_gene: TRBV6-2/TRBV6-3; j_gene: TRBJ1-2; abundance: -; d_gene: TRBD1; CDR3nt: TGTGCCAGCAGCACCGGGACAGGGAATAACTATGGCTACACCTTC; CDR3aa: CASSTGTGNNYGYTF